This is a list of T cell receptor beta chains from one sample in a study of T-cell memory formation after mild COVID-19. TCRdb passed the 5' RACE reads through MiXCR, listing each CDR3 protein once. The sample lists some 410,000 distinct CDR3 sequences, 23% seen once, with about an eighth in the top ten. Material for sequencing was PBMCs or a T cell subset sorted from them (not recorded which). These receptors were obtained from an adult woman who had mild COVID-19 (a few samples of this study predate the infection). Cell type and time point are not known. CDR3s include the opening cysteine and the closing phenylalanine or tryptophan. The D gene is left open where the match is weak. The size entry is marked missing in some rows and otherwise reads once, few, many or a size class.

TRBJ1-6	TRBD1	TRBV30	15	few	CAWRGDSYYNSPLHF	TGTGCCTGGAGAGGGGACAGTTATTATAATTCACCCCTCCACTTT
TRBJ1-2	-	TRBV4-2	15	-	CASSPREGVDHGYTF	TGTGCCAGCAGCCCGAGGGAGGGAGTGGACCATGGCTACACCTTC
TRBJ1-2	TRBD1	TRBV7-8	16	-	CASSPRQGNPDYGYTF	TGTGCCAGCAGCCCCCGACAGGGTAATCCCGACTATGGCTACACCTTC
TRBJ2-3	-	TRBV5-1	14	-	CASRQGSGTDTQYF	TGCGCCAGCAGGCAGGGGTCGGGCACAGATACGCAGTATTTT
TRBJ2-7	-	TRBV5-6	14	-	CASSAAGLDYEQYF	TGTGCCAGCAGCGCGGCGGGTTTGGACTACGAGCAGTACTTC
TRBJ1-5	-	TRBV15	13	many	CATSTAGYQPQHF	TGTGCCACCAGCACCGCGGGTTACCAGCCCCAGCATTTT
TRBJ2-3	TRBD2	TRBV7-9	17	few	CASSIGTSGRWTDTQYF	TGTGCCAGCAGCATAGGGACTAGCGGGAGGTGGACAGATACGCAGTATTTT
TRBJ2-2	-	TRBV7-3	16	few	CASSLTSGGNTGELFF	TGTGCCAGCAGCTTAACGTCTGGCGGGAACACCGGGGAGCTGTTTTTT
TRBJ1-1	-	TRBV18	15	-	CASSLSDVMNTEAFF	TGTGCCAGCTCACTTTCGGACGTCATGAACACTGAAGCTTTCTTT
TRBJ1-4	TRBD1	TRBV7-9	16	-	CASSSFATGGNEKLFF	TGTGCCAGCAGCTCTTTTGCGACAGGGGGGAATGAAAAACTGTTTTTT
TRBJ2-7	-	TRBV4-1	15	-	CARSLWGGGEDEQYF	TGCGCCCGCAGCCTCTGGGGAGGGGGGGAGGACGAGCAGTACTTC
TRBJ2-2	TRBD2	TRBV7-8	17	-	CASSSKRVLADTGELFF	TGTGCCAGCAGCTCCAAGAGGGTTCTAGCGGACACCGGGGAGCTGTTTTTT
TRBJ2-5	TRBD1	TRBV10-3	16	few	CAISQRQGGRGETQYF	TGTGCCATCAGCCAACGACAGGGGGGAAGAGGGGAGACCCAGTACTTC
TRBJ2-2	TRBD1	TRBV25-1	15	-	CASLQTGTLAGELFF	TGTGCCAGCCTACAGACAGGGACGCTGGCCGGGGAGCTGTTTTTT
TRBJ1-2	-	TRBV6-5	14	-	CASSSQLTYYGYTF	TGTGCCAGCAGTTCCCAGTTAACCTACTATGGCTACACCTTC
TRBJ1-1	-	TRBV29-1	13	-	CSVAPTANTEAFF	TGCAGCGTTGCCCCAACAGCTAACACTGAAGCTTTCTTT
TRBJ1-1	-	TRBV19	12	-	CASSIGASKAFF	TGTGCCAGTAGTATCGGGGCCAGTAAAGCTTTCTTT
TRBJ1-2	TRBD1	TRBV3-1	14	few	CASSQERTGHGYTF	TGTGCCAGCAGCCAAGAAAGGACAGGCCATGGCTACACCTTC